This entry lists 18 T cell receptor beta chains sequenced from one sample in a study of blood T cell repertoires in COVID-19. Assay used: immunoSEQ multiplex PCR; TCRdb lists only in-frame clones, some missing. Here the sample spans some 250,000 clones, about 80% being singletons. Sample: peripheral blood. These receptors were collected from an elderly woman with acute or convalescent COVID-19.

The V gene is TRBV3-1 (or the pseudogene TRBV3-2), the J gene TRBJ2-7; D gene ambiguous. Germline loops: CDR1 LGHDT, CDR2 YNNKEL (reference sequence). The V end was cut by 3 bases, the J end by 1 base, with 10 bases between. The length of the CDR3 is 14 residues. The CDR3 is CASSHSLRSYEQYF. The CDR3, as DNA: TGTGCCAGCAGCCATTCTCTGAGATCCTACGAGCAGTACTTC.

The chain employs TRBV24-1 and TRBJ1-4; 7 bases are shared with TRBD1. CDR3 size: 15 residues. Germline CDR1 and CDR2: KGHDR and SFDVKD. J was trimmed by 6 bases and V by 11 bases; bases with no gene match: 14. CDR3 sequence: CAKVRGQGEDEKLFF. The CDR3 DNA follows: TGTGCCAAGGTGAGGGGGCAAGGGGAAGATGAAAAACTGTTTTTT.

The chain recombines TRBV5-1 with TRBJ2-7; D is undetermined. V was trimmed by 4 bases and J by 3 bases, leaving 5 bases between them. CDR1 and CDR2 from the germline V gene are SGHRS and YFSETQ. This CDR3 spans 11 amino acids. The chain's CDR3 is CASSNGYEQYF. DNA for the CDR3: TGCGCCAGCAGCAACGGCTACGAGCAGTACTTC.

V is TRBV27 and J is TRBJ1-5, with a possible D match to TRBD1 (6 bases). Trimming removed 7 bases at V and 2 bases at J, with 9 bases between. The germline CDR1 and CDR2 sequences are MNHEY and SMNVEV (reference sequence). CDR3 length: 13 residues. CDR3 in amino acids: CASKGHGNQPQHF. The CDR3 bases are TGTGCCAGCAAGGGACATGGCAATCAGCCCCAGCATTTT.

This CDR3 is CASSGTGLDYGYTF. The CDR3 bases are TGTGCCAGCAGTGGGACAGGTCTTGACTATGGCTACACCTTC. V is TRBV2 and J is TRBJ1-2, with TRBD1 matching over 7 bases. CDR3 length: 14 residues. CDR1 is SNHLY and CDR2 is FYNNEI in the germline V gene. After removal of 4 bases from V and 3 bases from J, the junction contained 5 bases not matched to a gene.

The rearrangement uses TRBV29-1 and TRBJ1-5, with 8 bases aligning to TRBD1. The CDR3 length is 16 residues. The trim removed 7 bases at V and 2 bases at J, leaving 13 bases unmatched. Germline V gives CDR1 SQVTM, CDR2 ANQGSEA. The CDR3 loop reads CSGVWEHRGGNQPQHF. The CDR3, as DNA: TGCAGCGGTGTGTGGGAGCACAGGGGGGGCAATCAGCCCCAGCATTTT.

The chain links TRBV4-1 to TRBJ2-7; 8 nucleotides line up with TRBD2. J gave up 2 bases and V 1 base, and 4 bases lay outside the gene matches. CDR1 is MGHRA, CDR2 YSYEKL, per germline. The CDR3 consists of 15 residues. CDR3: CASSQAGGAPYEQYF. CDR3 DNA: TGCGCCAGCAGCCAAGCGGGGGGGGCCCCCTACGAGCAGTACTTC.

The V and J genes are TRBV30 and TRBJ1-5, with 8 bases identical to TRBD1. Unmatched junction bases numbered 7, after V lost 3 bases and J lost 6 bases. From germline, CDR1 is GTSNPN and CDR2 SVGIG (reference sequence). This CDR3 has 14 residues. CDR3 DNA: TGTGCCTGGAGCCCGACAGGGGCAGGTCAGCCCCAGCATTTT. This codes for CAWSPTGAGQPQHF.

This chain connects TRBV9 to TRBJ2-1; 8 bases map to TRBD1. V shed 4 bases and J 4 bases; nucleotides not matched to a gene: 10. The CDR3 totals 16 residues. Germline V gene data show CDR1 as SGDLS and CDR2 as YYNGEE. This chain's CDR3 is CASSPQDRAGYNEQFF. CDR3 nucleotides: TGTGCCAGCAGCCCTCAGGACAGGGCGGGTTACAATGAGCAGTTCTTC. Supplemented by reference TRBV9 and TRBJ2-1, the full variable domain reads DSGVTQTPKHLITATGQRVTLRCSPRSGDLSVYWYQQSLDQGLQFLIQYYNGEERAKGNILERFSAQQFPDLHSELNLSSLELGDSALYFCASSPQDRAGYNEQFFGPGTRLTVL.

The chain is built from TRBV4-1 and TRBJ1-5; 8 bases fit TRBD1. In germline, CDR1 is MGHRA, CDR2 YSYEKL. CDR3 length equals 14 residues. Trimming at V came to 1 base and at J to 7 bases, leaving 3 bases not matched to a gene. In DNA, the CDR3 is TGCGCCAGCAGCCAAGGGACAGGGACCCAGCCCCAGCATTTT. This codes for CASSQGTGTQPQHF.

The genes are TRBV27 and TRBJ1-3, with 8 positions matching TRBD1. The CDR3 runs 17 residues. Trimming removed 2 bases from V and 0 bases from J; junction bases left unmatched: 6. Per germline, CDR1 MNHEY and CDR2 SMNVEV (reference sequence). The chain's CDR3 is CASSLRGQGASGNTIYF. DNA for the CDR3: TGTGCCAGCAGTTTAAGAGGTCAGGGGGCCTCTGGAAACACCATATATTTT.

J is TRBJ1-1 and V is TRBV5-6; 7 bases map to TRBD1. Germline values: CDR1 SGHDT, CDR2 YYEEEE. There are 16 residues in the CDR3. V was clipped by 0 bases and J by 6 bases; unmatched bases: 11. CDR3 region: CASSLVMSQGGAEAFF. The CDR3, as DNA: TGTGCCAGCAGCTTGGTTATGTCGCAGGGGGGCGCTGAAGCTTTCTTT. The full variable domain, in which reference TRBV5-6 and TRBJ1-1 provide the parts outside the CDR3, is DAGVTQSPTHLIKTRGQQVTLRCSPKSGHDTVSWYQQALGQGPQFIFQYYEEEERQRGNFPDRFSGHQFPNYSSELNVNALLLGDSALYLCASSLVMSQGGAEAFFGQGTRLTVV.

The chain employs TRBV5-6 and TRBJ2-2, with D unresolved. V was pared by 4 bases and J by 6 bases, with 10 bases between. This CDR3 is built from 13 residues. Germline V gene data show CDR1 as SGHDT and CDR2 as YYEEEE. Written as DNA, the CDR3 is TGTGCCAGCAGCCCTTCTAACCCCGGGGAGCTGTTTTTT. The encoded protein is CASSPSNPGELFF.

CDR3 in DNA: TGTGCCAGCAAGAAAAGCTTCACCGGGGAGCTGTTTTTT. Protein: CASKKSFTGELFF. The chain links TRBV6-5 to TRBJ2-2; D unclear. V lost 7 bases to trimming and J lost 4 bases, with 10 bases between them. The CDR3 runs 13 residues. Germline V gene sequence: CDR1 MNHEY, CDR2 SVGAGI.

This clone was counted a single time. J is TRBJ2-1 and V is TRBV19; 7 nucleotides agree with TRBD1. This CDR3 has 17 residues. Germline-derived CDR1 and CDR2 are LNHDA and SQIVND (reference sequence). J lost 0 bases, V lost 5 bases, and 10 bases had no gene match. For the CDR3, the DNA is TGTGCCAGTAGTTCAGACAGGGCTCCCAGCTCCTACAATGAGCAGTTCTTC. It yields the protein CASSSDRAPSSYNEQFF.

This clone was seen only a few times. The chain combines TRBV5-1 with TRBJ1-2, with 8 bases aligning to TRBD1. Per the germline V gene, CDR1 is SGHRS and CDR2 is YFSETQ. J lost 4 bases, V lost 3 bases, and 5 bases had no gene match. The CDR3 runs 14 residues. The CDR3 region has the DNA TGCGCCAGCAGCTGGGGACAGGCAACCTATGGCTACACCTTC. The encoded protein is CASSWGQATYGYTF.

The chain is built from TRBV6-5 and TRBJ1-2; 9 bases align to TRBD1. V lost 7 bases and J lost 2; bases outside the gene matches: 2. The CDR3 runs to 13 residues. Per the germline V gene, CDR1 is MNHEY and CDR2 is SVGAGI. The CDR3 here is CASKTGGNYGYTF. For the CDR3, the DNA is TGTGCCAGCAAGACAGGGGGAAACTATGGCTACACCTTC.

CDR3 DNA: TGTGCCAGCCTCCTAGCGGGGGGGCCTGAGCAGTTCTTC. It is translated as CASLLAGGPEQFF. V and J are TRBV6-6 and TRBJ2-1; 12 nucleotides agree with TRBD2. CDR1 is MNHNY, CDR2 SVGAGI, per germline (reference sequence). The CDR3 is 13 amino acids. The trim removed 8 bases at V and 9 bases at J, leaving 5 bases unmatched.